This section outlines one T cell receptor (beta chain) sequence together with its context. Trimming at V came to 0 bases and at J to 8 bases, leaving 5 bases not matched to a gene. This CDR3 comprises 13 residues. The V gene's germline CDR1 is DFQATT and CDR2 SNEGSKA (reference sequence). The sample originates from a study of metastatic and nonmetastatic thyroid tumors. All patients were untreated before thyroid surgery. TCRdb reanalyzed the PCR reads via MiXCR. The sample carries more than 40,000 clones, 3.5% to 5% recorded once. The sequenced sample consisted of blood. This TCR was recovered from a female donor with papillary thyroid cancer or a benign thyroid nodule (not recorded which). Some clones in this sample may be carry-over from other donors' samples. V is TRBV20-1 and J is TRBJ1-2, with TRBD1 matching over 8 bases. The CDR3 DNA follows: TGCAGTGCTAGAGACAGGGGGCTAAGGGGCTACACCTTC. This encodes CSARDRGLRGYTF.